Reported below is one TCR beta chain. Its antigen has not been determined. Nothing much larger sits one base from this clone, and base qualities are not available. The cysteine opens and the phenylalanine closes a CDR3 of 15 amino acids. Only the CDR3 DNA is retained, 45 bases long and in frame from the first base. V ends up 4 bases short and J 2 bases short, with an unmatched junction base count of 7. The germline V gene encodes CDR1 DFQATT and CDR2 SNEGSKA (reference sequence). Stable hyperthyroidism was defined as no progression to ophthalmopathy within 18 months of follow-up. Patients with hyperthyroidism were aged 18 to 65 years, had been newly diagnosed, and had a disease duration of less than 2 months. Patients were excluded if they had other autoimmune diseases, uncontrolled infections, pregnancy or lactation. Diagnosis was based on clinical symptoms, serum thyroxine, TRAb, thyroid ultrasound and orbital computed tomography. PBMCs were isolated from about 10 ml of fresh peripheral blood by Ficoll-Paque density gradient centrifugation. Trizol reagent was used to extract the total RNA, and its quality was then checked on an Agilent 2100 Bioanalyzer.

The data stem from a study of Graves' ophthalmopathy and Graves' hyperthyroidism (dated by TCRdb to between 2017 and 2018). In terms of the full investigation: Peripheral blood was collected before any treatment was given, at the time of initial diagnosis. Once sampling was done, hyperthyroidism patients were given methimazole at a starting dose of 30 mg daily, while ophthalmopathy patients were given high-dose intravenous methylprednisolone. The study used signatures of the TCR beta repertoire to tell Graves' ophthalmopathy apart from Graves' hyperthyroidism and to predict which patients would progress to ophthalmopathy. In roughly six hyperthyroidism patients, T-cell repertoires of thyroid tissue and blood were compared. The approximately 100 discovery patients were divided at random into training and test sets in a 7:3 ratio. A discovery set of 100 or so patients (around 45 ophthalmopathy, some 58 stable hyperthyroidism) was enrolled to explore V-J signatures distinguishing ophthalmopathy from hyperthyroidism. In total, 135 blood samples were TCR-sequenced: approximately 40 ophthalmopathy, some 80 hyperthyroidism and some 17 hyperthyroidism-to-ophthalmopathy patients. An independent validation cohort comprised 18 to 20 hyperthyroidism patients and 15 to 17 patients who later progressed from hyperthyroidism to ophthalmopathy. The investigation overall reported the following: In validation, the model predicted ophthalmopathy progression with about 70% sensitivity and 72.22% specificity; 12 predicted patients were CT-confirmed with GO in a median of approximately six months. No statistical method was used to set the sample size in advance, and the investigators knew which group each participant was assigned to. Most expanded thyroid clonotypes with frequency above 0.001 were also detected in blood, suggesting blood repertoires may reflect the thyroid immune response. In cross-validation, the 13-signature model distinguished ophthalmopathy from stable hyperthyroidism with 85% to 90% sensitivity and about 84% specificity, and in the test set the corresponding values were approximately 79% and 70%.

For repertoire sequencing, the TCR beta CDR3 regions were amplified from RNA transcripts. A first-round RT-PCR used HTBI primers with the Qiagen OneStep RT-PCR kit, followed by a second-round multiplex PCR, size selection and purification. Libraries were sequenced on an Illumina HiSeq2000 using paired-end 100 bp reads. The authors' analysis ran thus. Reads were processed with SOAPnuke, discarding reads with adapters, uncalled bases, mean Phred below 15, or no exact constant-primer or identifier match. COPE v1.2.5 was used to merge high-quality paired reads. Each unique nucleotide sequence was defined as a clonotype, and clonotypes were aligned to IMGT TRB V, D and J references with MiTCR v1.1. Only V-J combinations with frequency above 0.0001 were analysed, covering approximately 99% of repertoires. For each V-J combination, a TCR clonal expansion and chaos score was defined as the ratio of F50 clonal expansion to chaos observed in the TCRdist matrix. Welch's t-statistics and random forest were used to reduce features to about 14 V-J combinations, which were fed into a naive Bayes classifier. The Morisita-Horn index was used to measure how similar the thyroid and blood repertoires were. In TCRdb, the public reads were trimmed at Q25 with fastp and aligned with MiXCR, with productive beta chains retained. Rows with a matching CDR3 protein are joined into one entry that keeps the most common DNA and genes. These V and J calls originate from TCRdb's pipeline instead of the authors' own analysis. Across this sample there are just over 600,000 distinct CDR3 sequences, with 20% to 25% seen only once. The leading ten clones occupy more than 5.5% of the sample.

The sample comprised peripheral blood. The source of this sequence is a woman between 18 and 29 years old with stable Graves' hyperthyroidism. Some clones in this sample may be carry-over from other donors' samples. Donor details come from another sample of the same person, matched by shared clones. Recombination joined TRBV20-1 with TRBJ2-7, with 11 middle bases fitting TRBD1. The CDR3 loop reads CSATHRDRGTYEQYF. The bases read TGCAGTGCTACTCACCGGGACAGGGGGACCTACGAGCAGTACTTC.